The rows below give T cell receptor beta chains drawn from one sample of a study of shared clonotypes between healthy human individuals. The method was immunoSEQ multiplex PCR; TCRdb's version includes in-frame clones alone and lacks a portion of them. The table includes hundreds of thousands of clones, 90% to 97% detected once. Sample: naive CD4+ T cells sorted from blood. The receptors were sampled from a woman younger than 45 in good health. The CDR3 runs from the conserved cysteine through the conserved F or W. A D gene is named only where the DNA matches it firmly. Clone size appears in some rows only: once, few, many, or a class for an expanded clone.

size	V	J	D	length	DNA	CDR3
.	TRBV18	TRBJ2-5	.	14	TGTGCCAGCTCACCGAATCGGGAGAAAGAGACCCAGTACTTC	CASSPNREKETQYF
.	TRBV7-6	TRBJ2-2	TRBD2	16	TGTGCCAGCAGCCTGGGACTAGCGGGGAACACCGGGGAGCTGTTTTTT	CASSLGLAGNTGELFF
.	TRBV5-4	TRBJ2-3	.	12	TGTGCCAGCAGCTTGGCGGGCGGTACGCAGTATTTT	CASSLAGGTQYF
.	TRBV28	TRBJ2-7	.	15	TGTGCCAGCAGTCCCCATCGGATGGGCCCCTACGAGCAGTACTTC	CASSPHRMGPYEQYF
.	TRBV7-9	TRBJ2-3	.	15	TGTGCCAGCAGCTTCTGGGGCCGAATCCCAGATACGCAGTATTTT	CASSFWGRIPDTQYF
.	TRBV7-9	TRBJ2-1	.	14	TGTGCCAGCAGCTCTGCTAATACGAACAATGAGCAGTTCTTC	CASSSANTNNEQFF
.	TRBV28	TRBJ1-2	.	13	TGTGCCAGCAGTTTCTGGGCGGGCTATGGCTACACCTTC	CASSFWAGYGYTF
once	TRBV5-1	TRBJ2-7	.	11	TGCGCCAGCAGGAACACCTACGAGCAGTACTTC	CASRNTYEQYF
.	TRBV21-1	TRBJ1-5	.	15	TGTGCCAGCAGCAAGGACAGAGGGTTCAATCAGCCCCAGCATTTT	CASSKDRGFNQPQHF
.	TRBV21-1	TRBJ2-3	.	18	TGTGCCAGCAGCAAAGTATGTCTAGCACAATGTAGCACAGATACGCAGTATTTT	CASSKVCLAQCSTDTQYF
.	TRBV6-6	TRBJ1-2	.	15	TGTGCCAGCAGTTACTCGATTTGGGCAGGGACCGGCTACACCTTC	CASSYSIWAGTGYTF
few	TRBV10-1	TRBJ2-2	.	13	TGCGCCAGCAGTTATGACAGCCACGGGGAGCTGTTTTTT	CASSYDSHGELFF
.	TRBV5-4	TRBJ1-2	.	14	TGTGCCAGCAGCACGGAACAGCTAACCTATGGCTACACCTTC	CASSTEQLTYGYTF
.	TRBV27	TRBJ2-1	.	13	TGTGCCAGCAGTTCTCTTACATGGAATGAGCAGTTCTTC	CASSSLTWNEQFF
.	TRBV7-2	TRBJ1-1	.	14	TGTGCCAGCAGCTTAGACGGGGGTCGGGCTGAAGCTTTCTTT	CASSLDGGRAEAFF
.	TRBV28	TRBJ1-5	.	12	TGTGCCAGCTATCCTCCCCGGGGGCCCCAGCATTTT	CASYPPRGPQHF